The clone carrying this TCR beta chain was seen ten or more times. What it binds is not known. Time point in this sample: newly diagnosed GD, antithyroid drugs for less than 3 months. RNA isolated from PBMCs was used to make the TCR library. The sample comes from a study of regulatory T cells in long-lasting Graves disease. General study points: Authors noted too few samples as a limitation.

V lost 5 bases and J 0 bases, leaving 11 bases between the germline ends. This CDR3 contains 15 residues. CDR3 regions were amplified by Arm-PCR using iRepertoire HTBI primers to build TCR beta libraries. TCRdb reprocessed the multiplex PCR reads via MiXCR and lists one record per CDR3 protein. The sample lists 300,000 to 400,000 distinct CDR3 sequences; 15% to 20% were seen once. This sample was also put to use in a study of T cells in Graves' hyperthyroidism and ophthalmopathy.

This clonotype originated in a man aged 35 to 55 with Graves disease. The rearrangement links TRBV12-3 or TRBV12-4 to TRBJ1-5; tentatively, D is TRBD1 (6 bases). The source was peripheral blood mononuclear cells (PBMCs), collected at new diagnosis, from a patient treated with antithyroid drugs. Here the CDR3 reads CASSAGHYSNQPQHF. Here the CDR3 DNA reads TGTGCCAGCAGTGCGGGACACTATAGCAATCAGCCCCAGCATTTT.